These 10 T cell receptor beta chains originate from one sample sequenced in a study of blood T cell repertoires in COVID-19. Here immunoSEQ multiplex PCR was the method, and the copy in TCRdb shows in-frame clones only, minus some. The repertoire includes some 50,000 clones, around 85% of them detected once, and about a tenth sits in the top ten. Sequences were obtained from peripheral blood. These receptors were obtained from a human donor in a cohort sampled during active COVID-19.

DNA for the CDR3: TGCGCCAGCAGCCAAGAGTCCACCGGGACAGGGAAATACGAGCAGTACTTC. This encodes CASSQESTGTGKYEQYF. The V call is TRBV4-1, the J call TRBJ2-7; 9 nucleotides line up with TRBD1. CDR1 and CDR2 (germline): MGHRA, YSYEKL. V shed 0 bases and J 4 bases; nucleotides not matched to a gene: 10. This CDR3 is 17 amino acids long.

The V and J genes are TRBV7-3 and TRBJ2-7; 8 bases match TRBD2. V shed 9 bases and J 8 bases; nucleotides not matched to a gene: 24. CDR1 and CDR2 (germline): SGHTA, FQGTGA. The CDR3 covers 17 residues. The CDR3 here is CARNFIGETGCGGKQYF. In nucleotides, the CDR3 is TGTGCCAGGAATTTCATAGGGGAAACGGGATGCGGGGGGAAGCAGTACTTC.

The chain has TRBV6-5 and TRBJ2-7; 14 bases map to TRBD2. Per the germline V gene, CDR1 is MNHEY and CDR2 is SVGAGI. After removal of 11 bases from V and 0 bases from J, the junction contained 6 bases not matched to a gene. The CDR3 loop spans 15 amino acids. The CDR3 DNA reads as TGTGCCGCCTGGACTAGCGGGGGGCCCTCCTACGAGCAGTACTTC. Encoded protein: CAAWTSGGPSYEQYF.

This sequence joins TRBV5-6 and TRBJ1-5; 8 nucleotides match TRBD1. The CDR3 totals 14 residues. V was pared by 3 bases and J by 10 bases, with 9 bases of the junction left unmatched. CDR1 SGHDT and CDR2 YYEEEE come from the germline V gene. The CDR3 DNA follows: TGTGCCAGCAGCTCCGGGACAGGCACTTTTCCCCAGCATTTT. Translation: CASSSGTGTFPQHF.

The chain employs TRBV19 and TRBJ2-3; tentatively, D is TRBD1 (6 bases). Trimming cost V 6 bases and J 0 bases, with 10 bases left between them. This CDR3 region has 14 residues. CDR1 and CDR2 from the germline V gene are LNHDA and SQIVND (reference sequence). The DNA of the CDR3 is TGTGCCAGTAGCCGGGACAAAAGCACAGATACGCAGTATTTT. This codes for CASSRDKSTDTQYF. The whole variable domain, filled in from reference TRBV19 and TRBJ2-3, reads DGGITQSPKYLFRKEGQNVTLSCEQNLNHDAMYWYRQDPGQGLRLIYYSQIVNDFQKGDIAEGYSVSREKKESFPLTVTSAQKNPTAFYLCASSRDKSTDTQYFGPGTRLTVL.

The CDR3 loop reads CASSGTGTGKNTEAFF. CDR3 coding DNA: TGTGCCAGCAGCGGGACGGGGACAGGGAAGAACACTGAAGCTTTCTTT. This chain uses TRBV5-4 with TRBJ1-1; 9 bases are shared with TRBD1. Germline CDR1 is SGHNT and CDR2 is YYREEE (reference sequence). The CDR3 covers 16 residues. The V gene end was trimmed by 4 bases and the J gene end by 1 base; junction bases not matched to a gene: 8.

The V and J genes are TRBV2 and TRBJ2-3; D is possibly TRBD1 (6 bases). Trimming cost V 8 bases and J 1 base, with 10 bases left between them. CDR1 SNHLY and CDR2 FYNNEI come from the germline V gene. The CDR3 totals 13 residues. CDR3 loop: CASGDIGTDTQYF. The DNA for the CDR3 is TGTGCCAGCGGGGACATAGGCACAGATACGCAGTATTTT.

The chain joins TRBV9 to TRBJ2-2; 7 positions agree with TRBD2. This CDR3 contains 16 residues. Germline trimming cut 0 bases from V and 6 bases from J; bases unmatched to any gene: 8. CDR1 and CDR2 (germline): SGDLS, YYNGEE. The CDR3 DNA follows: TGTGCCAGCAGCGTAGATTCGGGGGGAAGCGCCGGGGAGCTGTTTTTT. Its protein product is CASSVDSGGSAGELFF.

The rearrangement uses TRBV4-1 and TRBJ2-3; the D gene is possibly TRBD2 (6 bases). This CDR3 has 16 amino acids. The V gene lost 0 bases and the J gene lost 1 base, with 11 bases spanning the gap. The germline CDR1 and CDR2 sequences are MGHRA and YSYEKL. The chain's CDR3 is CASSQDAGGGTDTQYF. Written as DNA, the CDR3 is TGCGCCAGCAGCCAAGATGCAGGCGGGGGCACAGATACGCAGTATTTT.

Concerning this clone: Distinct nucleotide sequences in the sample also encode this CDR3. The chain has TRBV11-3 and TRBJ2-1; D is unclear. This CDR3 has 13 amino acids. Germline-derived CDR1 and CDR2 are SGHNT and YENEEA. The V end was cut by 0 bases, the J end by 9 bases, with 9 bases between. The CDR3 region has the DNA TGTGCCAGCAGCTTAGATAGGAGAGGTGAGCAGTTCTTC. Protein sequence: CASSLDRRGEQFF.